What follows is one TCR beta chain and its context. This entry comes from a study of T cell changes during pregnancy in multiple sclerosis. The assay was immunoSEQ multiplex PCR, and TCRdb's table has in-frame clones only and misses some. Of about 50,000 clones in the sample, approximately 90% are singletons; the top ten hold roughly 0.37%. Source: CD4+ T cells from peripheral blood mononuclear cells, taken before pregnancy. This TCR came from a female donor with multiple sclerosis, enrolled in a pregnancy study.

The DNA for the CDR3 is TGTGCCAGTAGTAATAGTGCCTTCTCCTACAATGAGCAGTTCTTC. It yields the protein CASSNSAFSYNEQFF. The J gene is TRBJ2-1, the V gene TRBV19; D not certain. Trimming shortened V by 4 bases and J by 0 bases, and 10 bases separated the two germline ends. This CDR3 is 15 amino acids long. Germline CDR1 and CDR2: LNHDA and SQIVND (reference sequence).